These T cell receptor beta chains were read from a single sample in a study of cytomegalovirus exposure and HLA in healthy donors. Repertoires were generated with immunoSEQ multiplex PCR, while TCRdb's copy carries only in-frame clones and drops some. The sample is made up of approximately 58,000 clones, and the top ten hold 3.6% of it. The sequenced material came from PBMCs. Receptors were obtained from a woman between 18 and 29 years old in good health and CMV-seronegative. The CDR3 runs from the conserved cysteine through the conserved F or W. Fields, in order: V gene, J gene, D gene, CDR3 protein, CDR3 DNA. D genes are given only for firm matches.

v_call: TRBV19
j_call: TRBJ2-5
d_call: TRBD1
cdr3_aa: CATRTGAGETQYF
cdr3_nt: TGTGCCACCCGGACAGGGGCGGGGGAGACCCAGTACTTC

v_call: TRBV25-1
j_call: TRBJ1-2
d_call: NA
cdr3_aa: CASSEPTGSYGYTF
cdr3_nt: TGTGCCAGCAGTGAACCCACAGGGTCCTATGGCTACACCTTC

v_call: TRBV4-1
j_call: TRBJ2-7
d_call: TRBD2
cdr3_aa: CASSQVAGLAGPSYEQYF
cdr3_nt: TGCGCCAGCAGCCAAGTAGCGGGACTAGCGGGCCCTTCCTACGAGCAGTACTTC

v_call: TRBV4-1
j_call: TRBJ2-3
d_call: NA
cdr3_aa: CASSPWRERFTDTQYF
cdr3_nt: TGCGCCAGCAGCCCATGGAGGGAAAGATTCACAGATACGCAGTATTTT

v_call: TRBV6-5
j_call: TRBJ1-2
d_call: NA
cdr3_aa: CASSYSRGSGYTF
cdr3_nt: TGTGCCAGCAGTTACTCGCGGGGGTCCGGCTACACCTTC

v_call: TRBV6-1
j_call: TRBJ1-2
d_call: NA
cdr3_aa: CASTYNYGYTF
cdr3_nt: TGTGCCAGCACCTATAACTATGGCTACACCTTC

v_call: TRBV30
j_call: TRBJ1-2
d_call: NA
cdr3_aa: CAWSVGGNGYTF
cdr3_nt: TGTGCCTGGAGTGTGGGGGGTAATGGCTACACCTTC

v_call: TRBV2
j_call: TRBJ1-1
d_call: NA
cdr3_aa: CASKYFATEAFF
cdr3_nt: TGTGCCAGCAAATACTTTGCCACTGAAGCTTTCTTT

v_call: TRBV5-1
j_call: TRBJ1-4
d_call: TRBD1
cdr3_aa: CASRTGQGNEKLFF
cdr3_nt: TGCGCCAGCAGGACGGGACAGGGAAATGAAAAACTGTTTTTT

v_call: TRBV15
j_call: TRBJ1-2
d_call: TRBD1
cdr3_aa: CATSREFGQGGLGYTF
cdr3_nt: TGTGCCACCAGCAGAGAGTTCGGACAGGGGGGACTTGGCTACACCTTC

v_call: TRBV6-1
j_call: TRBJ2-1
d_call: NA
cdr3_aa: CASSRTWDFPHEQFF
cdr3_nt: TGTGCCAGCAGCCGAACCTGGGACTTCCCCCATGAGCAGTTCTTC